Listed below are T cell receptor beta chains from one sample, sequenced in a study of T cell responses to AZD1222 COVID-19 vaccine. Clones were sequenced by immunoSEQ multiplex PCR, and TCRdb holds only the in-frame ones, with some missing. The sample consists of about 120,000 clones, 90% to 95% of them appearing once. Sequencing was performed on peripheral blood, taken on day 0 of AZD1222 vaccination. The receptor set was obtained from an adult in good health. The CDR3 runs from the conserved cysteine through the conserved F or W. A D gene is named only where the DNA matches it firmly. The size of a clone is reported for some rows only, either as once, few or many, or as a class for expanded clones.

v_call	j_call	d_call	clone_size	cdr3_nt	cdr3_aa
TRBV24-1	TRBJ2-2	TRBD2	NA	TGTGCCACCAGTGATTTTGAGCGGGGGCCGCCATACGAGGGGGAGCTGTTTTTT	CATSDFERGPPYEGELFF
TRBV7-3	TRBJ1-1	NA	NA	TGTGCCAGCAGTCGGGCCGGGGTTTATAACACTGAAGCTTTCTTT	CASSRAGVYNTEAFF
TRBV24-1	TRBJ1-5	NA	NA	TGTGCCACCTCCACCACCGGAAATCAGCCCCAGCATTTT	CATSTTGNQPQHF
TRBV7-3	TRBJ1-1	TRBD1	NA	TGTGCCAGCAGCTCCCAACCGACCGGGACAGGGATAAAAGCCACTGAAGCTTTCTTT	CASSSQPTGTGIKATEAFF
TRBV28	TRBJ1-1	NA	NA	TGTGCCAGCAGTACAGTCCCGGGACGGGTTGAAGCTTTCTTT	CASSTVPGRVEAFF
TRBV30	TRBJ1-4	NA	NA	TGTGCCTGGAGATTTGGCAGCCAAACAACTAATGAAAAACTGTTTTTT	CAWRFGSQTTNEKLFF
TRBV5-1	TRBJ1-2	NA	NA	TGCGCCAGCAGCAACGAAGGTATTGGGGATGGCTACACCTTC	CASSNEGIGDGYTF
TRBV9	TRBJ1-1	TRBD1	NA	TGTGCCAGCAGCGCATGGACAGGGGGGATGATGAACACTGAAGCTTTCTTT	CASSAWTGGMMNTEAFF
TRBV5-1	TRBJ1-1	NA	NA	TGCGCCAGCAGCTTGGTAGTCAACACTGAAGCTTTCTTT	CASSLVVNTEAFF
TRBV4-3	TRBJ2-7	NA	NA	TGCGCCAGCAGCCAAGAGTTGAGGTCCCACGAGCAGTACTTC	CASSQELRSHEQYF
TRBV7-2	TRBJ2-2	NA	NA	TGTGCCAGCAACGTCGGGACGTTGTACACCGGGGAGCTGTTTTTT	CASNVGTLYTGELFF
TRBV7-9	TRBJ1-5	NA	NA	TGTGCCAGCAGCCCCGGCGGAAGCAATCAGCCCCAGCATTTT	CASSPGGSNQPQHF
TRBV7-8	TRBJ1-5	NA	once	TGTGCCAGCAGGGGCGGGTATAGCAATCAGCCCCAGCATTTT	CASRGGYSNQPQHF
TRBV6-5	TRBJ1-1	TRBD1	once	TGTGCCAGCAGTAGGGGGGGGACAGGGAAGACTGAAGCTTTCTTT	CASSRGGTGKTEAFF
TRBV10-1	TRBJ1-2	TRBD1	NA	TGCGCCAGCAGTGAGTCGGGAAGACAGGGTGGTAACTATGGCTACACCTTC	CASSESGRQGGNYGYTF
TRBV6-1	TRBJ1-2	NA	few	TGTGCCAGCAGTGAAGCAGGGGGGCCCTATGGCTACACCTTC	CASSEAGGPYGYTF
TRBV3-1/TRBV3-2	TRBJ1-4	TRBD1	NA	TGTGCCAGCAGCCAAGTTACAGGGGGGGCCTCAATTAATGAAAAACTGTTTTTT	CASSQVTGGASINEKLFF
TRBV6-5	TRBJ1-4	NA	once	TGTGCCAGCAACAGGGTTCCTAATGAAAAACTGTTTTTT	CASNRVPNEKLFF
TRBV19	TRBJ1-4	NA	NA	TGTGCCAGTAGTAGGGGACTCCGTAATGAAAAACTGTTTTTT	CASSRGLRNEKLFF
TRBV2	TRBJ2-1	NA	NA	TGTGCCAGCAGCCTCCGACAGGGGAGGGATGAGCAGTTCTTC	CASSLRQGRDEQFF
TRBV19	TRBJ2-7	TRBD1	NA	TGTGCCAGTAGTATCCGGACAGGTACCTACGAGCAGTACTTC	CASSIRTGTYEQYF
TRBV3-1/TRBV3-2	TRBJ1-2	TRBD1	NA	TGTGCCAGCAGCGAGGGACAGGGGATGGACTATGGCTACACCTTC	CASSEGQGMDYGYTF
TRBV13	TRBJ2-6	TRBD2	NA	TGTGCCAGCAGCTTGGGACTAGCGGGGGCAACTGGGGCCAACGTCCTGACTTTC	CASSLGLAGATGANVLTF
TRBV7-2	TRBJ1-2	TRBD1	NA	TGTGCCTGCCGGGAACAGGGGGCGCAGGGCTATGGCTACACCTTC	CACREQGAQGYGYTF
TRBV9	TRBJ1-2	NA	NA	TGTGCCAGCAGCTCCCGCCCCCACCCCGGGGGCGCTAGTTATGGCTACACCTTC	CASSSRPHPGGASYGYTF
TRBV7-3	TRBJ2-7	NA	NA	TGTGCCAGCAGCCTCCCCGGCAGGAACCCCTACGAGCAGTACTTC	CASSLPGRNPYEQYF
TRBV7-9	TRBJ1-1	NA	NA	TGTGCCAGCAGCCTGGGTGGGGTCACTGAAGCTTTCTTT	CASSLGGVTEAFF
TRBV19	TRBJ2-1	TRBD1	NA	TGTGCCAGTCGGGGGGACAGGGGGCGTCATGAGCAGTTCTTC	CASRGDRGRHEQFF
TRBV13	TRBJ2-6	NA	once	TGTGCCAGCAGCTTAGTCTCTGGGGCCAACGTCCTGACTTTC	CASSLVSGANVLTF
TRBV18	TRBJ1-3	NA	NA	TGTGCCAGCTCACCCCAGTGGGCTCTGAGCTCTGGAAACACCATATATTTT	CASSPQWALSSGNTIYF
TRBV7-3	TRBJ1-1	TRBD1	NA	TGTGCCAGCAGCCCAGGGGGCCCGGGGACTGAAGCTTTCTTT	CASSPGGPGTEAFF
TRBV7-9	TRBJ2-3	TRBD1	NA	TGTGCCAGCAGCTACTGGGACAGTAGCACAGATACGCAGTATTTT	CASSYWDSSTDTQYF
TRBV28	TRBJ1-2	TRBD1	NA	TGTGCCAGCAGTTTGACAGGGGGGAACTATGGCTACACCTTC	CASSLTGGNYGYTF
TRBV25-1	TRBJ1-2	NA	NA	TGTGCCAGCAGTGCCGGGACTCTCTATGGCTACACCTTC	CASSAGTLYGYTF
TRBV6-2/TRBV6-3	TRBJ1-6	NA	NA	TGTGCCAGCAGTTACTTCGGTAATTCACCCCTCCACTTT	CASSYFGNSPLHF
TRBV4-2	TRBJ1-5	NA	NA	TGTGCCAGCAGCCAAGGGAGGGATCAGCCCCAGCATTTT	CASSQGRDQPQHF
TRBV9	TRBJ1-2	TRBD1	NA	TGTGCCAGCAGCGGAAGGACAGGGCTCTATAACTATGGCTACACCTTC	CASSGRTGLYNYGYTF